This T cell receptor beta chain was found in a study of T cells expressing NK-cell markers. Across the study: Among eight sequenced donors, seven carried HCMV seropositivity while one was seronegative.

TCRdb re-called the 5' RACE reads and gives one entry per CDR3 protein, without DNA. The record lists about 410,000 distinct CDR3 sequences, of which the ten most abundant hold approximately 11%. This CDR3 has 15 residues. Germline V gene data show CDR1 as LGHDT and CDR2 as YNNKEL (reference sequence). The sample taken for sequencing was blood T cells: a sorted CD56 or NKG2C T cell subset, CD4+ or CD8+ T cells, or bulk PBMC T cells (not recorded which). The chain joins TRBV3-1 to TRBJ2-3; TCRdb's D gene call, TRBD1, goes unchecked for lack of DNA. This clonotype was obtained from a woman aged 45-65 years in good health. This CDR3 is CASSQVGTGGDTQYF.